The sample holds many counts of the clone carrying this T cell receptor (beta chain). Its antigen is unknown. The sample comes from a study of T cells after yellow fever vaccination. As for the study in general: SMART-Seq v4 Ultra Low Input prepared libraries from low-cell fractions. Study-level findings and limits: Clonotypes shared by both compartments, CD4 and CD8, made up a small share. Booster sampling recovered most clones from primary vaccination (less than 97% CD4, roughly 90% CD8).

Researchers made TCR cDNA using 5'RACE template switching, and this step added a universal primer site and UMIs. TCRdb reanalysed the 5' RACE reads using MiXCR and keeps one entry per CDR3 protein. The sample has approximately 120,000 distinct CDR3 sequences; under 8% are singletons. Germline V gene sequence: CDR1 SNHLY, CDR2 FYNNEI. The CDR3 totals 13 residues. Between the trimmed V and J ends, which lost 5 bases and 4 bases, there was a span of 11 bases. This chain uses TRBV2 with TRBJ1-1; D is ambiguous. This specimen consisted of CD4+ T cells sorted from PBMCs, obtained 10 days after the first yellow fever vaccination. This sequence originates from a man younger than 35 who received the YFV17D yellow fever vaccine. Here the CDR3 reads CASSTLVVTEAFF. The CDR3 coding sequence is TGTGCCAGCAGTACTCTGGTAGTCACTGAAGCTTTCTTT.